This T cell receptor beta chain is from a study of T-cell reconstitution after alpha-beta-depleted transplantation in children. Study-wide points: Expanded clones from the graft, numbering several hundred, reportedly supplied alpha-beta T cells about two months after transplant. Among T cells one year after transplant, newly produced cells accounted for most counts and diversity. TCRbeta diversity was high at day 60 in some patients (a result of surviving recipient T cells and thymic progenitors).

Unique molecular identifiers tagged the TCRbeta library. TCRdb re-called the PCR reads through MiXCR, storing one row per CDR3 protein. There are 800,000 to 1,000,000 distinct CDR3 sequences in the sample; about 29% occur only once, and about 28% lies in the top ten. This clonotype was found a few times. The antigen is undetermined. There are 15 residues in the CDR3. With 2 bases removed from V and 4 bases from J, the gap between germline ends came to 14 bases. Germline CDR1 is MNHEY and CDR2 is SVGAGI. The specimen comprised PBMCs, mostly from graft donor cells, sampled 360 days after TCRalphabeta/CD19-depleted stem cell transplant. The TCR comes from a boy under three years old who had a stem cell transplant for SCID, so the T cells may come from the graft donor. The chain uses TRBV6-5 and TRBJ1-1, with D unresolved. For the CDR3, the DNA is TGTGCCAGCAGTTACCCGACGAACCCGGGCACTGAAGCTTTCTTT. Translation gives CASSYPTNPGTEAFF.